The present entry profiles one T cell receptor (beta chain) with its context. In the original analysis: Cell counts per sample came from amplifying reference gene primers. Assay: immunoSEQ multiplex PCR; the TCRdb copy retains only in-frame clones and omits some. That table is the source of V, J and clone size, and D and trimming were worked out from the DNA. The profile shows 200,000 to 300,000 clones, approximately 87% of them singletons. This specimen belongs to a study of blood T cell repertoires in COVID-19. As for the study in general: Samples of COVID-19 (acute and convalescent) were obtained from the United States, Italy and Spain. The cDNA or gDNA used as material had been derived from T cells, B-cell-depleted T cells, or PBMCs.

Germline V gene sequence: CDR1 ENHRY, CDR2 SYGVKD. The CDR3 is 16 residues long. Trimming at V came to 2 bases and at J to 4 bases, leaving 7 bases not matched to a gene. This sequence originates from a woman in her forties or fifties with acute or convalescent COVID-19. Sequencing input: peripheral blood. The chain joins TRBV10-3 to TRBJ2-3, with 9 bases matching TRBD2. The CDR3 DNA reads TGTGCCATCAGTGAGGAAGGTAGCGGGAGAGCAGATACGCAGTATTTT. It yields the protein CAISEEGSGRADTQYF.